The 4 T cell receptor beta chains below come from one sample, sequenced in a study of CD8+ T cells in alopecia areata. RNA extraction was followed by reverse transcription into cDNA, which acted as the sequencing template. Repertoires were generated with immunoSEQ multiplex PCR, while TCRdb's copy carries only in-frame clones and drops some. The data show around 100,000 clones, with about 61% seen just once and about 17% held by the top ten. Treatment meaning: oral pan-JAK inhibitor, 5-10 mg twice daily. Source: CD8+ T cells sorted from blood, taken at week 56, from a patient treated with tofacitinib. The origin of the receptors is a human donor with alopecia areata.

This chain's CDR3 is CASRVGGTEAFF. CDR3 bases: TGTGCCAGCAGAGTCGGGGGCACTGAAGCTTTCTTT. J is TRBJ1-1 and V is TRBV7-9; possible D gene TRBD1, 5 bases. Trimming took off 6 bases at V and 4 bases at J, with 9 bases between the two ends. Germline CDR1 reads SEHNR; CDR2 reads FQNEAQ (reference sequence). This CDR3 has 12 amino acids. The variable domain in full, with the rest retrieved from reference TRBV7-9 and TRBJ1-1, is DTGVSQNPRHKITKRGQNVTFRCDPISEHNRLYWYRQTLGQGPEFLTYFQNEAQLEKSRLLSDRFSAERPKGSFSTLEIQRTEQGDSAMYLCASRVGGTEAFFGQGTRLTVV.

This rearrangement joins TRBV5-5 to TRBJ1-2; weak D call: TRBD1 (5 bases). From germline, CDR1 is SGHKS and CDR2 YYEKEE (reference sequence). This CDR3 contains 14 residues. Trimming removed 2 bases from V and 3 bases from J, with 11 bases in between. This CDR3 reads CASSLSDSYYGYTF. In DNA, the CDR3 is TGTGCCAGCAGCTTATCTGACAGCTACTATGGCTACACCTTC.

Comments on this clone: The junction and the germline gene differ at one end; a read error may be behind it. Here the CDR3 reads CSASPGHLF. The CDR3 nucleotides are TGCAGTGCTTCCCCGGGACACTTATTC. This chain connects TRBV20-1 to TRBJ1-2; tentative D call: TRBD1 (6 bases). Germline lookup yields CDR1 DFQATT and CDR2 SNEGSKA (reference sequence). The CDR3 is made up of 9 amino acids.

CDR3 amino acids: CASSSSLASDWRGYTF. The CDR3 nucleotides are TGTGCCAGCAGCTCATCCCTGGCGTCAGACTGGCGAGGCTACACCTTC. The rearrangement joins TRBV13 to TRBJ1-2, with D unclear. This CDR3 is 16 amino acids long. Looked up from germline, CDR1 is PRHDT and CDR2 is FYEKMQ (reference sequence). The V gene lost 4 bases and the J gene lost 8 bases, with 23 bases spanning the gap.